This TCR beta chain was sequenced for a study of shared clonotypes between healthy human individuals. Study-level background: Three CD4 naive, three CD4 memory, two CD8 naive and one CD8 memory plate were used per donor.

For this clone: As yet, its antigen is unknown.

Germline CDR1 reads PRHDT; CDR2 reads FYEKMQ (reference sequence). After removal of 5 bases from V and 3 bases from J, the junction contained 16 bases not matched to a gene. The CDR3 is 18 residues long. Study-wide results and limits: Memory subsets generally showed smaller estimated richness than naive subsets did. A reduction in generation probabilities was seen for non-shared clonotypes relative to those shared by all four donors. Of the naive CD4 clonotypes, 4% to 5% were shared across several donors.

Clones were read by immunoSEQ multiplex PCR, and TCRdb kept only the in-frame ones, dropping some. The sample yields a few million clones, about 92% seen once. The sequenced sample was naive CD4+ T cells sorted from blood. Subset: CD45RA+ positively selected. This TCR came from a man between 18 and 35 years old in good health. The rearrangement joins TRBV13 to TRBJ2-7, with 10 nucleotides matching TRBD1. The CDR3 coding sequence is TGTGCCAGCAGCGTTAGTCCCGGGGGACAGGGGATGAACTACGAGCAGTACTTC. Protein product: CASSVSPGGQGMNYEQYF. Full variable domain (outside the CDR3, taken from reference TRBV13 and TRBJ2-7): AAGVIQSPRHLIKEKRETATLKCYPIPRHDTVYWYQQGPGQDPQFLISFYEKMQSDKGSIPDRFSAQQFSDYHSELNMSSLELGDSALYFCASSVSPGGQGMNYEQYFGPGTRLTVT.